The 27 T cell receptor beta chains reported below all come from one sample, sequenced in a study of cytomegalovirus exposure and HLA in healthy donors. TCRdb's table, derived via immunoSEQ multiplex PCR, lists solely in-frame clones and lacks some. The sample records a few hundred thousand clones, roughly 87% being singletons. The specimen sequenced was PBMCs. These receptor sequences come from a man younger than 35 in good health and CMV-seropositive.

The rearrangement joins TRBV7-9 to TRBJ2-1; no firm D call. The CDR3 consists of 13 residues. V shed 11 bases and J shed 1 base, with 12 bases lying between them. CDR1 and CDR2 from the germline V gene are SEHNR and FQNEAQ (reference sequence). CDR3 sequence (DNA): TGTGCCGGATACAGCTTATCCTACAATGAGCAGTTCTTC. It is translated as CAGYSLSYNEQFF.

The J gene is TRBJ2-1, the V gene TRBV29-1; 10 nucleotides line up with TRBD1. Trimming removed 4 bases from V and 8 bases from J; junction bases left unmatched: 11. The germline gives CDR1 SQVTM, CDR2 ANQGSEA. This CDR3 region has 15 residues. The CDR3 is CSVAIPGQGWDEQFF. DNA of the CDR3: TGCAGCGTTGCGATACCGGGACAGGGGTGGGATGAGCAGTTCTTC.

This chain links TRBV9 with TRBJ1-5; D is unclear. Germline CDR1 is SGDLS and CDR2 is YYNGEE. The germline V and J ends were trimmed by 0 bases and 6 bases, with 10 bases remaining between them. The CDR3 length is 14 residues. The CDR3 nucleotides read TGTGCCAGCAGCGTAGCTGTCCTCCTTCAGCCCCAGCATTTT. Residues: CASSVAVLLQPQHF. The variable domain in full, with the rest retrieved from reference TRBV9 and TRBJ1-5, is DSGVTQTPKHLITATGQRVTLRCSPRSGDLSVYWYQQSLDQGLQFLIQYYNGEERAKGNILERFSAQQFPDLHSELNLSSLELGDSALYFCASSVAVLLQPQHFGDGTRLSIL.

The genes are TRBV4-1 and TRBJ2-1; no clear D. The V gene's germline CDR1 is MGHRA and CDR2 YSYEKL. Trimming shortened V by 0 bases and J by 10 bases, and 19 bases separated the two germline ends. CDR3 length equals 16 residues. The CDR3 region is CASSQDGSRKNREQFF. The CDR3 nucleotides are TGCGCCAGCAGCCAAGATGGGTCGAGGAAGAATAGGGAGCAGTTCTTC.

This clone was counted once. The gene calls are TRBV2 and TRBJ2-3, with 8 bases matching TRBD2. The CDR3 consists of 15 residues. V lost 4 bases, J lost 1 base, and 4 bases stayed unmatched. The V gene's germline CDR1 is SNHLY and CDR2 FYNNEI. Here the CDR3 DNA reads TGTGCCAGCAGTGTTAGCGGGACCGGCACAGATACGCAGTATTTT. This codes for CASSVSGTGTDTQYF.

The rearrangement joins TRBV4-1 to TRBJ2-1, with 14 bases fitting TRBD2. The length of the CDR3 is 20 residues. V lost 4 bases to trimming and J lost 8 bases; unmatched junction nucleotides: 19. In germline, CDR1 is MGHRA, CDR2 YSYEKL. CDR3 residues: CASSLKRRPGTSGSFHEQFF. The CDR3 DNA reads TGCGCCAGCAGCCTAAAGAGGAGACCTGGGACTAGCGGGAGTTTCCATGAGCAGTTCTTC.

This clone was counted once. CDR3 sequence: CASSSIPGGLSSYEQYF. The CDR3, as DNA: TGTGCCAGCAGTTCTATACCAGGGGGATTGAGCTCCTACGAGCAGTACTTC. The V gene is TRBV27, the J gene TRBJ2-7; 7 bases agree with TRBD1. The trim removed 4 bases at V and 0 bases at J, leaving 12 bases unmatched. The CDR3 sequence is 17 residues long. Germline V gene data show CDR1 as MNHEY and CDR2 as SMNVEV (reference sequence).

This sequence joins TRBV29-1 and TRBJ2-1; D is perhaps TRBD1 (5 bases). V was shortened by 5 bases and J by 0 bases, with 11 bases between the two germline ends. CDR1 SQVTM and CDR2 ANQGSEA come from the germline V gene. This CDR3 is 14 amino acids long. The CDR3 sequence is CSVSQVDSYNEQFF. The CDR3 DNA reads TGCAGCGTTTCACAGGTCGACTCCTACAATGAGCAGTTCTTC.

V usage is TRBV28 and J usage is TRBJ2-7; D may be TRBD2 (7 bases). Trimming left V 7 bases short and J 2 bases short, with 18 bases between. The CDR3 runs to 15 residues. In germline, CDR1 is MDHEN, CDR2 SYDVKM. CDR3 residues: CASTPLGGGAYEQYF. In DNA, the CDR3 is TGTGCCAGCACCCCCTTAGGGGGAGGGGCCTACGAGCAGTACTTC.

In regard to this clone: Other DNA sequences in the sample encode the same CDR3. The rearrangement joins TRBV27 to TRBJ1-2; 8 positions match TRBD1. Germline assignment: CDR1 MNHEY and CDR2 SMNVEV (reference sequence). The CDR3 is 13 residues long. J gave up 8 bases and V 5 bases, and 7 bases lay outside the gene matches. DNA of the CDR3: TGTGCCAGCAGTCTTCGGACAGGGTACGGCTACACCTTC. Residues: CASSLRTGYGYTF.

The CDR3 DNA reads as TGTGCCTGGAGTGTGGACAGGGACACTGGCTACACCTTC. As protein: CAWSVDRDTGYTF. V and J are TRBV30 and TRBJ1-2; TRBD1 agrees at 8 bases. The CDR3 length is 13 residues. The junction had 4 bases not matched to a gene; V was cut back by 0 bases and J by 7 bases. Germline CDR1 GTSNPN, CDR2 SVGIG (reference sequence). Based on the CDR3 plus reference TRBV30 and TRBJ1-2, the full variable domain is SQTIHQWPATLVQPVGSPLSLECTVEGTSNPNLYWYRQAAGRGLQLLFYSVGIGQISSEVPQNLSASRPQDRQFILSSKKLLLSDSGFYLCAWSVDRDTGYTFGSGTRLTVV.

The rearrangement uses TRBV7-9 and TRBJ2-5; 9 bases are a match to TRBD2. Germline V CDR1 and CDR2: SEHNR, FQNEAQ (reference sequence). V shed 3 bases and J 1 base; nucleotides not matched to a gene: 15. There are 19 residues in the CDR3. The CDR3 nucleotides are TGTGCCAGCAGCTTGAAAGTGGCTAGCGGGATTCGGGTCCAAGAGACCCAGTACTTC. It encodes CASSLKVASGIRVQETQYF.

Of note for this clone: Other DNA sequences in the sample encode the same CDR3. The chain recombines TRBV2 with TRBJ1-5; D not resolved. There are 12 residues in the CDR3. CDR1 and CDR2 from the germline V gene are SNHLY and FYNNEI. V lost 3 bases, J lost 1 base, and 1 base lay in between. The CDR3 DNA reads TGTGCCAGCAGTGACAGCAATCAGCCCCAGCATTTT. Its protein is CASSDSNQPQHF.

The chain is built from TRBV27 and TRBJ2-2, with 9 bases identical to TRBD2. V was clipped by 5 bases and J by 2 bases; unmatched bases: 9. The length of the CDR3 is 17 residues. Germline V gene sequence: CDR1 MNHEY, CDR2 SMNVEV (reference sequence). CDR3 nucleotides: TGTGCCAGCAGTCCACTAGCGGGTAGACTAAACACCGGGGAGCTGTTTTTT. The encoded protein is CASSPLAGRLNTGELFF.

The CDR3 coding sequence is TGTGCCAGCAGTTTAAGGGTACGAGATACGCAGTATTTT. Amino acid sequence: CASSLRVRDTQYF. The J gene is TRBJ2-3, the V gene TRBV27; D remains unclear. Trimming removed 2 bases from V and 5 bases from J, with 8 bases in between. The V gene's germline CDR1 is MNHEY and CDR2 SMNVEV (reference sequence). The CDR3 runs to 13 residues.

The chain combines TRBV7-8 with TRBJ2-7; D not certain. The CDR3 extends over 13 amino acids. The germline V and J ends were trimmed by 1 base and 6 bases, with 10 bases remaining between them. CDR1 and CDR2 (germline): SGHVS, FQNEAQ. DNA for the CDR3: TGTGCCAGCAGCTTAGGGTTCTACCTCGAGCAGTACTTC. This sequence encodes CASSLGFYLEQYF.

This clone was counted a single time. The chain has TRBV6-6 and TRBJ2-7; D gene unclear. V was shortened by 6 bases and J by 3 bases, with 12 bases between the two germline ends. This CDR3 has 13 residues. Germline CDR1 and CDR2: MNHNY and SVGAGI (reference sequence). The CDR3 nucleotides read TGTGCCAGCAGCCTGCGGTCGGTCTACGAGCAGTACTTC. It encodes CASSLRSVYEQYF.

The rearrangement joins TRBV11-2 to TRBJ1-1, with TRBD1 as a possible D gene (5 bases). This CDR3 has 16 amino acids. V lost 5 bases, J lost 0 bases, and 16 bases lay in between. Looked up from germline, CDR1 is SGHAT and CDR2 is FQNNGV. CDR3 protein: CASSTGRRSLNTEAFF. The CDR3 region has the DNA TGTGCCAGCAGCACGGGACGGCGCTCCCTGAACACTGAAGCTTTCTTT. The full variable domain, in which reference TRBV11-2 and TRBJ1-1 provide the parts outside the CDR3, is EAGVAQSPRYKIIEKRQSVAFWCNPISGHATLYWYQQILGQGPKLLIQFQNNGVVDDSQLPKDRFSAERLKGVDSTLKIQPAKLEDSAVYLCASSTGRRSLNTEAFFGQGTRLTVV.

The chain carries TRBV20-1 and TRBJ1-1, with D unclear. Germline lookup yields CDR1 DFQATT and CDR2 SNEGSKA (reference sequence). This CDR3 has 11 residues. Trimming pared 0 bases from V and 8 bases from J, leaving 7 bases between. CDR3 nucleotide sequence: TGCAGTGCTAGAGATGGAGAGGAAGCTTTCTTT. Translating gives CSARDGEEAFF.

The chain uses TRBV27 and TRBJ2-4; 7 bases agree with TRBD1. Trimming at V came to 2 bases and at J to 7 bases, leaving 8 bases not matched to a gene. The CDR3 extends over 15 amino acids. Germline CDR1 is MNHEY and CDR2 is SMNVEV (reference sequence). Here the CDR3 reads CASSLGRQGSNIQYF. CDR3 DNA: TGTGCCAGCAGTTTAGGAAGACAGGGCTCCAACATTCAGTACTTC.

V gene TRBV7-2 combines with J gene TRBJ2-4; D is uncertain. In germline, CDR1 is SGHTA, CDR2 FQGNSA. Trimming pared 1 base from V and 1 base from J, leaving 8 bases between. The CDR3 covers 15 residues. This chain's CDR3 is CASSLESAAKNIQYF. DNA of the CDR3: TGTGCCAGCAGCTTAGAATCCGCGGCCAAAAACATTCAGTACTTC. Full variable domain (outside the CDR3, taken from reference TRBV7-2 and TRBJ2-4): GAGVSQSPSNKVTEKGKDVELRCDPISGHTALYWYRQSLGQGLEFLIYFQGNSAPDKSGLPSDRFSAERTGGSVSTLTIQRTQQEDSAVYLCASSLESAAKNIQYFGAGTRLSVL.

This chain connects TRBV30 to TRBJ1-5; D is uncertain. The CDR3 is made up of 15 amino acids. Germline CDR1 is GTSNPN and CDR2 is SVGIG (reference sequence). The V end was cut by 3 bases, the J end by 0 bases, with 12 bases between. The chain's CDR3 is CAWRGPGVSNQPQHF. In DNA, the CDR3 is TGTGCCTGGAGGGGCCCCGGGGTTAGCAATCAGCCCCAGCATTTT.

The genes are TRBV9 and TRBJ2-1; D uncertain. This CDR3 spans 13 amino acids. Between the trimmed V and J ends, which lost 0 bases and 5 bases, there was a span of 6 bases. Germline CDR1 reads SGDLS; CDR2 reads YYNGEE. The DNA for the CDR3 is TGTGCCAGCAGCGTAGGCCTTCACAATGAGCAGTTCTTC. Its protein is CASSVGLHNEQFF. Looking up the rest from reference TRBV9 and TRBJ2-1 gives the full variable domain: DSGVTQTPKHLITATGQRVTLRCSPRSGDLSVYWYQQSLDQGLQFLIQYYNGEERAKGNILERFSAQQFPDLHSELNLSSLELGDSALYFCASSVGLHNEQFFGPGTRLTVL.

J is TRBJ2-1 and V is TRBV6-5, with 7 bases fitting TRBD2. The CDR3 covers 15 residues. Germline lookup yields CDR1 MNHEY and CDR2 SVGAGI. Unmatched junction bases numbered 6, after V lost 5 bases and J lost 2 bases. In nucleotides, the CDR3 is TGTGCCAGCAGTAGGCCGGGACTAACCTACAATGAGCAGTTCTTC. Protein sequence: CASSRPGLTYNEQFF.

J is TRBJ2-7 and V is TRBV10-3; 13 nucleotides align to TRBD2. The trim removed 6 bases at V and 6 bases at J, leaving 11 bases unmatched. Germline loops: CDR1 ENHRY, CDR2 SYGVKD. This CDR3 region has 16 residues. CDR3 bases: TGTGCCATCAGCGGACTAGCGGGAGTGCTGGTCTCCGAGCAGTACTTC. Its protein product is CAISGLAGVLVSEQYF.

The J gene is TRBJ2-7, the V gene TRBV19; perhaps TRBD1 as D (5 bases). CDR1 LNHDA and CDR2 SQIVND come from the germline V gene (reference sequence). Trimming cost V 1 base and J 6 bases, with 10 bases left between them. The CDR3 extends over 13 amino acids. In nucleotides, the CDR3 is TGTGCCAGTAGTATAGTACCAGGGTCCGAGCAGTACTTC. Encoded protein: CASSIVPGSEQYF.

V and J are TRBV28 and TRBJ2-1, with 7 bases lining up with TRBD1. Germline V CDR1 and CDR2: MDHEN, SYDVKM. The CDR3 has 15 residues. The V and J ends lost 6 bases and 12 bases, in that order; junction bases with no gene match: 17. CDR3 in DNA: TGTGCCAGCAGCTTCCAAGGGGGCCGTGGATTTGGGCAGTTCTTC. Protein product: CASSFQGGRGFGQFF.